This T cell receptor (beta chain) was retrieved from a study of T cell repertoires in cytomegalovirus infection. TCRdb reprocessed the reads via MiXCR and lists one record per CDR3 protein. The data contain about 250,000 distinct CDR3 sequences, 9% to 15% of them seen just once; the ten biggest clones take up 1.5% to 2%. This clonotype was counted at least ten times. Germline values: CDR1 SGHAT, CDR2 FQNNGV. V was clipped by 0 bases and J by 4 bases, with 9 bases between them. The CDR3 is made up of 15 amino acids. The TCR originated in a human donor in good health (CMV status not recorded). Some clones in this sample may be carry-over from other donors' samples. The sequencing input was PBMCs. This chain links TRBV11-2 with TRBJ2-2, with D unclear. Written as DNA, the CDR3 is TGTGCCAGCAGCTTAGAAGCTTGGAGCACCGGGGAGCTGTTTTTT. Translating it yields CASSLEAWSTGELFF.